This T cell receptor (beta chain) was sequenced for a study of CD8 T cells in ankylosing spondylitis. This CDR3 has 16 amino acids. Deletions cut 2 bases from V and 0 bases from J, with 12 bases between. The germline CDR1 and CDR2 sequences are SGHTS and YDEGEE. There are many counts of this clonotype. What it recognizes is unknown. The TCR beta libraries were generated through quantitative 5'-RACE incorporating molecular barcodes. TCRdb analysed the 5' RACE reads with MiXCR anew, one entry per CDR3 protein. The table records about 220,000 distinct CDR3 sequences, 7% to 8% of them present only once. Notes on the study in general: The study identified a TCR beta motif of under 10 highly homologous variants that appeared characteristic of ankylosing spondylitis blood. Earlier reports found some motif variants in synovial fluid and blood in reactive arthritis. Disease-linked clones were reportedly significantly enriched in matched ankylosing spondylitis synovial fluid. Peripheral blood held disease-linked clones only at relatively low frequency, and these were CD8+.

The TCR sequence derives from a male donor with ankylosing spondylitis. The source material was blood, either unsorted or a sorted T cell fraction (not recorded which). The chain is built from TRBV5-8 and TRBJ1-5, with D perhaps matching TRBD1 (5 bases). DNA for the CDR3: TGTGCCAGCAGCTTTATACAGGATTATAGCAATCAGCCCCAGCATTTT. It encodes CASSFIQDYSNQPQHF.